The sequence of this T cell receptor (beta chain) was determined in a study of cytomegalovirus exposure and HLA in healthy donors. Study-level points and caveats: The authors listed around 150 TCR beta chains as cytomegalovirus-associated. The study reported that TCR beta sequences accurately predicted HLA-A and HLA-B alleles in most subjects.

The PCR ran on 60 Vbeta and 13 Jbeta primers. Method: immunoSEQ multiplex PCR; TCRdb's copy keeps in-frame clones and lacks some. There are over 150,000 clones in the sample; approximately 81% occur only once, and less than 0.4% lies in the top ten. Details on this clone: Its antigen is not known.

The receptor's source is a boy aged 2 to 10 in good health and CMV-seronegative. Sequenced sample: PBMCs.

CDR3 bases: TGTGCCAGCAGTTTAACAGTGTCCTATGGCTACACCTTC. It is translated as CASSLTVSYGYTF. This chain uses TRBV28 with TRBJ1-2, with unresolved D. CDR1 and CDR2 from the germline V gene are MDHEN and SYDVKM. CDR3 size: 13 residues. The V end was cut by 2 bases, the J end by 4 bases, with 8 bases between.